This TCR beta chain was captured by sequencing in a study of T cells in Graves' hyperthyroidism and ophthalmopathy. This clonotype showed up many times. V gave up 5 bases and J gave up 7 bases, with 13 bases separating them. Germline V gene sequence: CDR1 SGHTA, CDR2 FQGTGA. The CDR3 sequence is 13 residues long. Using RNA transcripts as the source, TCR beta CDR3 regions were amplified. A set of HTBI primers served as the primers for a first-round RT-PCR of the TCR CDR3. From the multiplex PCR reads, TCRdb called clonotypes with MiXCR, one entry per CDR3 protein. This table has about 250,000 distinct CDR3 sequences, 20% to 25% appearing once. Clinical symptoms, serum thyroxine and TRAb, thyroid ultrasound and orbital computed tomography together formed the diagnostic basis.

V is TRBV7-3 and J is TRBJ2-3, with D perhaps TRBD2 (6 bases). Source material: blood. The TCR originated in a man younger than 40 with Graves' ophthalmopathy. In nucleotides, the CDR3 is TGTGCCAGCAGCCCCCCGGGGGTTAATACGCAGTATTTT. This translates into CASSPPGVNTQYF.